A single sample gave rise to the 2 T cell receptor beta chains below, sequenced in a study of blood T cell repertoires in COVID-19. Using immunoSEQ multiplex PCR, the repertoire was profiled, and TCRdb retains in-frame clones only, with some absent. The sample has a few hundred thousand clones, about nine tenths seen once. Material: peripheral blood. The origin of the receptors is a woman aged 25 to 45 with active or convalescent COVID-19.

This sequence joins TRBV3-1 (or the pseudogene TRBV3-2) and TRBJ2-1, with a tentative D call TRBD1 (5 bases). The CDR3 is made up of 14 amino acids. Germline-derived CDR1 and CDR2 are LGHDT and YNNKEL (reference sequence). V dropped 0 bases and J dropped 14 bases, with 17 bases sitting between them. The CDR3 sequence is CASSQEGIRQGKFF. The CDR3 DNA sequence: TGTGCCAGCAGCCAAGAGGGGATTCGGCAGGGAAAGTTCTTC.

This chain uses TRBV4-1 with TRBJ1-3; D unresolved. Trimming took off 1 base at V and 4 bases at J, with 11 bases between the two ends. Per germline, CDR1 MGHRA and CDR2 YSYEKL. There are 15 residues in the CDR3. In nucleotides, the CDR3 is TGCGCCAGCAGCCAAGTTTGGGGAGGCGGAAACACCATATATTTT. Its protein product is CASSQVWGGGNTIYF.